Following are 2 T cell receptor beta chains from one sample sequenced in a study of CD8+CD57+ T cells in acquired aplastic anemia. Genomic DNA, the template, was used for profiling of the TCR beta VDJ and CDR3. TCRdb analysed the reads with MiXCR anew, one entry per CDR3 protein. The repertoire holds about 260,000 distinct CDR3 sequences, with approximately 79% as singletons. Patients included in sequencing had previously demonstrated CD8+CD57+ cell expansion by flow cytometry. Sequencing used sorted CD4+, CD8+, or CD8+CD57+ T cells (not recorded which) from PBMCs. The receptors here all came from a human donor with aplastic anemia.

Regarding this clonotype: The junction departs from germline at one end; a sequencing error may be responsible. This chain uses TRBV7-7 with TRBJ1-6; 7 positions agree with TRBD1. This CDR3 has 16 residues. Germline V gene lookup returns CDR1 SSHAT and CDR2 FNYEAQ (reference sequence). The CDR3 DNA follows: TGTGCTAGCACCGGGGGGTATGGACAGGTCGCTTCTCGGCTCCACTTT. Translation gives CASTGGYGQVASRLHF.

The V call is TRBV5-1, the J call TRBJ2-7, with TRBD1 matching over 8 bases. The J segment lost 7 bases and the V segment lost 4 bases, leaving 10 bases of the junction unmatched. In germline, CDR1 is SGHRS, CDR2 YFSETQ. The CDR3 is made up of 14 amino acids. The CDR3 protein is CASSRGQEILEQYF. CDR3 nucleotide sequence: TGCGCCAGCAGCCGGGGACAGGAAATCTTGGAGCAGTACTTC.